Here is one TCR beta chain with its context. The data derive from a study of blood T cell repertoires in COVID-19. Clones were sequenced by immunoSEQ multiplex PCR, and TCRdb holds only the in-frame ones, with some missing. The repertoire holds approximately 110,000 clones, with 92% as singletons. Specimen: peripheral blood. The receptor was derived from a man over 45 with COVID-19, enrolled during active disease.

CDR3 DNA: TGTGCCAGCAGTGAAATAGAAACGAACACTGAAGCTTTCTTT. Amino acid sequence: CASSEIETNTEAFF. This chain connects TRBV25-1 to TRBJ1-1; D ambiguous. Trimming cost V 2 bases and J 1 base, with 8 bases left between them. Per germline, CDR1 MGHDK and CDR2 SYGVNS. The CDR3 has 14 residues.